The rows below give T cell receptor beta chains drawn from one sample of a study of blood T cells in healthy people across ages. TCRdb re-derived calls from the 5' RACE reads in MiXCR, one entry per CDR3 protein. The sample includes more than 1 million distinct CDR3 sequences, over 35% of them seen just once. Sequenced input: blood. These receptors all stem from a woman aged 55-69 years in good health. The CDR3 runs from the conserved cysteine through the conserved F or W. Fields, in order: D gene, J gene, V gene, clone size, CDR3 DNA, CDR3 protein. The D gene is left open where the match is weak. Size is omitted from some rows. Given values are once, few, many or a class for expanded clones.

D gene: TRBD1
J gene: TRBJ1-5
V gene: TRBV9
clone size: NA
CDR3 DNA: TGTGCCAGCAGCGAGACAGGGAGGGTCAATCAGCCCCAGCATTTT
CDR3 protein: CASSETGRVNQPQHF

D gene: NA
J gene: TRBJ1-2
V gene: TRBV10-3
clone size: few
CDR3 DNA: TGTGCCATCAGTGAGGGCGGACTGTCCGATGGCTACACCTTC
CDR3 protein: CAISEGGLSDGYTF

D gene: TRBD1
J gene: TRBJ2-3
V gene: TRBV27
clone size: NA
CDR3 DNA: TGTGCCAGCAGTTTATGGCAGGGGGCCCTTTCAATTAAGCAGTATTTT
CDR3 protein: CASSLWQGALSIKQYF

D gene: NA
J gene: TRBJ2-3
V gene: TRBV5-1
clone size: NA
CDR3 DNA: TGCGCCAGCAGCAAGAGTCGGGGACTGCCGGGGGATACGCAGTATTTT
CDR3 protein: CASSKSRGLPGDTQYF

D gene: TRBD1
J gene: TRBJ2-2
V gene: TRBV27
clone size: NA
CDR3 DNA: TGTGCCAGCAGTCCCCTGACAGGGGGGGGCACCGGGGAGCTGTTTTTT
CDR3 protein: CASSPLTGGGTGELFF

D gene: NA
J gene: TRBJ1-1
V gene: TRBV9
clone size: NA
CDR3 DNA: TGTGCCAGCAGCGTAGGGGGTCGCTCTAACACTGAAGCTTTCTTT
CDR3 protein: CASSVGGRSNTEAFF

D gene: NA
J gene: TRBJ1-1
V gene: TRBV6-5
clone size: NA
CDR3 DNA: TGTGCCAGCAGTTACGGGGTCAGCCAGAACACTGAAGCTTTCTTT
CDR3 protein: CASSYGVSQNTEAFF

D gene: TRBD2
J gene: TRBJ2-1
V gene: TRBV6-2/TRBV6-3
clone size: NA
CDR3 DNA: TGTGCCAGCAGTTACCCAAGCGGGGATCCACCTATAAGCTCCTACAATGAGCAGTTCTTC
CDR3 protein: CASSYPSGDPPISSYNEQFF

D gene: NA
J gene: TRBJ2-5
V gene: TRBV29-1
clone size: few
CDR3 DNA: TGCAGCGCCCCTGTGCGCAGCCGGTCCCAAGGGACCCAGTACTTC
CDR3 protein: CSAPVRSRSQGTQYF

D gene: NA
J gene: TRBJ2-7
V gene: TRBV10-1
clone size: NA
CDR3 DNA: TGCGCCAGCAGTGGACTAGTGGGCCAGGGCGAGCAGTACTTC
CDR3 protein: CASSGLVGQGEQYF

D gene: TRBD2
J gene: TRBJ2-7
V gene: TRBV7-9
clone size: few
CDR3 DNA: TGTGCCAGCAGCGGGCTTTCTAGCGGGATATCCGAGCAGTACTTC
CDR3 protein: CASSGLSSGISEQYF

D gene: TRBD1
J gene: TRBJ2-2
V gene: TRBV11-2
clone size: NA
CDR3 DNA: TGTGCCAGCAGACTCACAGGGGCCCTGGGCGGGGAGCTGTTTTTT
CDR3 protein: CASRLTGALGGELFF

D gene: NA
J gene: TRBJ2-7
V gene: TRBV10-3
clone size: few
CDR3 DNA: TGTGCCATCAGTGAGATAGGGAACTACGAGCAGTACTTC
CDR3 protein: CAISEIGNYEQYF

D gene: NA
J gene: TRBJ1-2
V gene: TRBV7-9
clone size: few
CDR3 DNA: TGTGCCAGCAGCTTAGCGCTCGAAGTGCCCAAGGGCTACACCTTC
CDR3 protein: CASSLALEVPKGYTF

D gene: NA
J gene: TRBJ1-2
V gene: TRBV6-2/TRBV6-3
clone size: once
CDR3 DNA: TGTGCCAGCAGTTACTCTCAGGCCGGAGCTAGCTATGGCTACACCTTC
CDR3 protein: CASSYSQAGASYGYTF

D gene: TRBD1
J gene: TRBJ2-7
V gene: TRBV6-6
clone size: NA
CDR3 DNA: TGTGCCAGCATGGAAGGGGGCTACAATGAGCAGTACTTC
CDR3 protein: CASMEGGYNEQYF

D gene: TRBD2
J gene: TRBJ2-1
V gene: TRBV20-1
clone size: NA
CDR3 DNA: TGCAGTGCTGAGACTAGCGGGAGAATCGGTGAGCAGTTCTTC
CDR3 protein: CSAETSGRIGEQFF

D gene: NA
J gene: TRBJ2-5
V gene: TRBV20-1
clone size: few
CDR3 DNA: TGCAGTGCTAGCGGGACAACCGAGGGGGAGACCCAGTACTTC
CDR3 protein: CSASGTTEGETQYF

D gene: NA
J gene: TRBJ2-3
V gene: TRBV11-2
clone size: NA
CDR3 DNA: TGTGCCAGCAGCCCTCCGGGGGCTGCAGATACGCAGTATTTT
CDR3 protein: CASSPPGAADTQYF

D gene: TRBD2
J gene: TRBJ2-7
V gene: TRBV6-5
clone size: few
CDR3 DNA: TGTGCCAGCAGTTACTTGGGTAGCGGGAGCTACGAGCAGTACTTC
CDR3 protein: CASSYLGSGSYEQYF

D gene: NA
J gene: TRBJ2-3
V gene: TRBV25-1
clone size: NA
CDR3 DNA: TGTGCCAGCAGTGGAGGGGGGGCGATCACAGATACGCAGTATTTT
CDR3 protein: CASSGGGAITDTQYF

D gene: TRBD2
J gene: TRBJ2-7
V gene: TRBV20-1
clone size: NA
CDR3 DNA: TGCAGTGCTAGAGAAGTAGCGGGAGGGCCCTCGATAGATGAGCAGTACTTC
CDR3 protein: CSAREVAGGPSIDEQYF

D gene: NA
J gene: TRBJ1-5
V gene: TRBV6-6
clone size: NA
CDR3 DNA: TGTGCCAGCAGTTACGGGGCAGTCAATCAGCCCCAGCATTTT
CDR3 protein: CASSYGAVNQPQHF

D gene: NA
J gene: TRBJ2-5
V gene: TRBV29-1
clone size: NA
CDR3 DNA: TGCAGCGTTGATTGGCCCAACCCGTACTTC
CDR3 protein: CSVDWPNPYF

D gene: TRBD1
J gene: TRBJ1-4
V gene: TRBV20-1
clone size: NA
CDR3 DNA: TGCAGTGCTCGTCCGGGACAGGGAACAACTAATGAAAAACTGTTTTTT
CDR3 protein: CSARPGQGTTNEKLFF

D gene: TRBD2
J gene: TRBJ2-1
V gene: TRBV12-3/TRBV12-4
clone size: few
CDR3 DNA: TGTGCCAGCAGTTTGGTTGGGGCTAGCGGGAGAGGCGGTGAGCAGTTCTTC
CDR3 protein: CASSLVGASGRGGEQFF

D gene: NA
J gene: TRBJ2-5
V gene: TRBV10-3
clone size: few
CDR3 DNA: TGTGCCATCAGGGACAGTTCCGAAGATGAGCAGTACTTC
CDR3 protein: CAIRDSSEDEQYF

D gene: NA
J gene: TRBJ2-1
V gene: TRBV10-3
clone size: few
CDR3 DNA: TGTGCCATCAGTGAGTCGGGGGCCAATGAGCAGTTCTTC
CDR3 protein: CAISESGANEQFF

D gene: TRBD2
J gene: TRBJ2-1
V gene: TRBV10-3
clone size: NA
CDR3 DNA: TGTGCCATCAGTGAGTCGAAGGGGACTAGCGTCGATGAGCAGTTCTTC
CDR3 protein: CAISESKGTSVDEQFF

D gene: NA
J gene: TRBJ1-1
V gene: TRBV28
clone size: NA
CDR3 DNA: TGTGCCAGCGACGACCCTGAAGCTTTCTTT
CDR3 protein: CASDDPEAFF

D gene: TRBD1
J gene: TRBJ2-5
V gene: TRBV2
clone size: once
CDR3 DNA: TGTGCCAGAGGGGACAGCGAAGAGACCCAGTACTTC
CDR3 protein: CARGDSEETQYF

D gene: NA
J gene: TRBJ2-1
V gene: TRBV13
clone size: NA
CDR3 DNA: TGTGCCAGCAGTTATCCGGGAAATGAGCAGTTCTTC
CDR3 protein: CASSYPGNEQFF

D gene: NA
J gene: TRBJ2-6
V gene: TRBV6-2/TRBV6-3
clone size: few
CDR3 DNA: TGTGCCAGCAGTCTTTTAAAGGGGTCTGGGGCCAACGTCCTGACTTTC
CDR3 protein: CASSLLKGSGANVLTF

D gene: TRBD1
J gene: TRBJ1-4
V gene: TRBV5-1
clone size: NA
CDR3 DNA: TGCGCCAGCAGCCCCGACAGGGCAGTGGGTGAAAAACTGTTTTTT
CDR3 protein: CASSPDRAVGEKLFF

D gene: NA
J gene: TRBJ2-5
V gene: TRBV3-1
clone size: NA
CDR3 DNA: TGTGCCAGCAGCCCCGACCCCTATCAAGAGACCCAGTACTTC
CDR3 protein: CASSPDPYQETQYF

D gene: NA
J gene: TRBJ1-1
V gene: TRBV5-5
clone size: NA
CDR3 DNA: TGTGCCAGCAGCACCGAGGGCCCGGGGGCGAGGACTGAAGCTTTCTTT
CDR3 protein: CASSTEGPGARTEAFF

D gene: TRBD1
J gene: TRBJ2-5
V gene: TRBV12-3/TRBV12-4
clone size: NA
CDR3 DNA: TGTGCCAGCAGGTCCGGGACAGGAGCAAGTGAGCAGTACTTC
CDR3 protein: CASRSGTGASEQYF